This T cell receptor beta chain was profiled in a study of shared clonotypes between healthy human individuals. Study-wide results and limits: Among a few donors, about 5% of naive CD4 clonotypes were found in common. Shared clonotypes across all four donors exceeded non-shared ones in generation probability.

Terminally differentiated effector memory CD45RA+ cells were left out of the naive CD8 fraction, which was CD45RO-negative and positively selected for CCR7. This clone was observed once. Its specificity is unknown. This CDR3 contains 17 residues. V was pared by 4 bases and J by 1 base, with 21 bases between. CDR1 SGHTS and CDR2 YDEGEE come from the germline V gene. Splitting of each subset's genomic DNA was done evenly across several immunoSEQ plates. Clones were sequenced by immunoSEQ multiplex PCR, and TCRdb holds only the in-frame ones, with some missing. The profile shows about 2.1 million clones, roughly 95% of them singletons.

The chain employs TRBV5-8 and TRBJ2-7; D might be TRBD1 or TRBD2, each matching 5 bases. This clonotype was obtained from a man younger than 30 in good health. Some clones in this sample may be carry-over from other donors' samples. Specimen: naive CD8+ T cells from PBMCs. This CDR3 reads CASSPTGPAWRSYEQYF. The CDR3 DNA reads TGTGCCAGCAGCCCCACGGGGCCAGCTTGGCGTTCCTACGAGCAGTACTTC.